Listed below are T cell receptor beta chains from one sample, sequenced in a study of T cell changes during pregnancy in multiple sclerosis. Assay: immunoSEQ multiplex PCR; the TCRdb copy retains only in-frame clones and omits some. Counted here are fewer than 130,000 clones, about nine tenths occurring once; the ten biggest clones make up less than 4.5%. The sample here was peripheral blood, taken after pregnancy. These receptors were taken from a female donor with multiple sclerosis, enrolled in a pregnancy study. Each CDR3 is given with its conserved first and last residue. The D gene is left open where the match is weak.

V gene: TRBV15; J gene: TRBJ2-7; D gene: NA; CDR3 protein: CATSREGQTSYEQYF; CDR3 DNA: TGTGCCACCAGCAGAGAGGGGCAGACCTCCTACGAGCAGTACTTC
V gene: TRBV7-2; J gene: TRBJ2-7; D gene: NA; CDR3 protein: CASSERWVPYEQYF; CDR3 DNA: TGTGCCAGCAGCGAGAGGTGGGTCCCCTACGAGCAGTACTTC
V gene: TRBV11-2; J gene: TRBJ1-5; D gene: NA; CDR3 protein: CASSEGGDRYQPQHF; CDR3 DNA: TGTGCCAGCAGCGAAGGAGGGGATAGATATCAGCCCCAGCATTTT
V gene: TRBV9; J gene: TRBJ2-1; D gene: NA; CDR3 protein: CASSEPGLASTMSSSPQFF; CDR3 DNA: TGTGCCAGCAGTGAACCGGGACTTGCCTCGACAATGAGCAGTTCCCCTCAGTTCTTC
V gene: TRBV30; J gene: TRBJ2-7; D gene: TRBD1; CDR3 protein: CAWRTGGRGYREQYF; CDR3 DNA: TGTGCCTGGCGGACAGGGGGCAGGGGGTATAGAGAGCAGTACTTC
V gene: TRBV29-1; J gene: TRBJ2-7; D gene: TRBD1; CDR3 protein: CSVRDSGQGSLEQYF; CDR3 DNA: TGCAGCGTGAGGGACTCGGGACAGGGGTCTCTCGAGCAGTACTTC
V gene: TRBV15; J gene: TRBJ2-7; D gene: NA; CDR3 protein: CATSRVGGYEQYF; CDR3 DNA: TGTGCCACCAGCAGGGTCGGGGGCTACGAGCAGTACTTC
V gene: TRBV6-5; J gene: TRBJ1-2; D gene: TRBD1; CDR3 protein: CAVRATGDGYTF; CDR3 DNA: TGTGCCGTCCGGGCCACAGGGGATGGCTACACCTTC
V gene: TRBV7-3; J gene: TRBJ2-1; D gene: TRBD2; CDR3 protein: CASSSMVAGDSNEQFF; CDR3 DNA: TGTGCCAGCAGCTCCATGGTTGCGGGGGATAGCAATGAGCAGTTCTTC
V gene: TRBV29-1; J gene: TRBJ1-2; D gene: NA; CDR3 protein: CSVGGGLPNYGYTF; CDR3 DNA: TGCAGCGTTGGGGGGGGGCTCCCTAACTATGGCTACACCTTC
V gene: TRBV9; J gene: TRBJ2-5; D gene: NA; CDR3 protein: CASSVVGRGGGQETQYF; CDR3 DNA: TGTGCCAGCAGCGTAGTCGGACGTGGAGGTGGGCAAGAGACCCAGTACTTC
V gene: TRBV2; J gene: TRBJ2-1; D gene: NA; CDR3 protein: CASSGGPSLRDEQFF; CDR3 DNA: TGTGCCAGCAGTGGGGGGCCCTCCCTGAGGGATGAGCAGTTCTTC
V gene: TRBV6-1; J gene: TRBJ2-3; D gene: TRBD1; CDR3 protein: CASSATGLTDTQYF; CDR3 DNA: TGTGCCAGCAGTGCGACAGGGTTGACAGATACGCAGTATTTT
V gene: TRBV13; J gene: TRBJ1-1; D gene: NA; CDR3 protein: CASSLGSRSGWTEAFF; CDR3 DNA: TGTGCCAGCAGCTTAGGTTCTCGATCAGGGTGGACTGAAGCTTTCTTT
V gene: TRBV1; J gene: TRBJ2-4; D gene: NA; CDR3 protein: CTSSHTRRDRPNKNIQYF; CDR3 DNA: TGCACCAGCAGCCACACCCGTCGGGACAGGCCCAATAAAAACATTCAGTACTTC
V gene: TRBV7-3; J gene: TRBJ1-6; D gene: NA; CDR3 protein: CASSPRGGADSPLHF; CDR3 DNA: TGTGCCAGCAGCCCCCGGGGGGGTGCGGATTCACCCCTCCACTTT
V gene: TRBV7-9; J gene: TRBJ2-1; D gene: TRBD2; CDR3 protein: CASSLGLAPTNNEQFF; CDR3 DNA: TGTGCCAGCAGCTTGGGACTAGCCCCGACCAACAATGAGCAGTTCTTC
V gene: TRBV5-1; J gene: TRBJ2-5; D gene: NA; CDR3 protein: CASSLKSVETQYF; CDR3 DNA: TGCGCCAGCAGCTTGAAAAGCGTGGAGACCCAGTACTTC
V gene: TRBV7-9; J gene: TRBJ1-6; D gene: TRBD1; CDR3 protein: CASSQDRGFVGSPLHF; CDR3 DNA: TGTGCCAGCAGCCAGGACAGGGGTTTTGTAGGATCACCCCTCCACTTT
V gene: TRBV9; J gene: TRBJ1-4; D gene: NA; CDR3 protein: CASSRSLSATNEKLFF; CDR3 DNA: TGTGCCAGCAGCCGTTCCTTGTCTGCAACTAATGAAAAACTGTTTTTT
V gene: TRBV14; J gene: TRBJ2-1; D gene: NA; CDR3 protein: CASSQNRGNEQFF; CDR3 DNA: TGTGCCAGCAGCCAAAACCGAGGGAATGAGCAGTTCTTC
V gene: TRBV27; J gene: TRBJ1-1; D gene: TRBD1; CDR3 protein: CASSFGGSGQYEAFF; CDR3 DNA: TGTGCCAGCAGTTTTGGGGGATCGGGACAGTATGAAGCTTTCTTT
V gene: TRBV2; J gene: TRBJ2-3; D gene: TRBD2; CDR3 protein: CASSEADFRDYTDTQYF; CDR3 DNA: TGTGCCAGCAGTGAAGCGGACTTCAGGGACTACACAGATACGCAGTATTTT
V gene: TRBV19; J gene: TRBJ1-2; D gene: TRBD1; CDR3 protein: CASRTPGQENYGYTF; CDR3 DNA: TGTGCCAGTAGAACCCCGGGACAGGAGAATTATGGCTACACCTTC